A selection of T cell receptor beta chains follows, all from one sample in a study of control samples from healthy donors and cancer patients. Repertoires were generated with immunoSEQ multiplex PCR, while TCRdb's copy carries only in-frame clones and drops some. In the table there are about 96,000 clones, approximately 95% of which are singletons. The sequencing input was blood. Receptors originate from a man younger than 35 in good health. CDR3s include the opening cysteine and the closing phenylalanine or tryptophan. Fields, in order: CDR3 protein, CDR3 DNA, V gene, D gene, clone size, J gene. A D gene is named only where the DNA matches it firmly. Rows give clone size only sometimes, using once, few, many, or a class for an expanded clone.

CASTVREGHGGYTF,TGTGCCAGCACCGTCCGTGAAGGGCATGGTGGCTACACCTTC,TRBV27,NA,NA,TRBJ1-2
CASSETGTRLRDGYTF,TGTGCCAGCAGCGAAACAGGGACGCGCTTGAGGGATGGCTACACCTTC,TRBV9,NA,NA,TRBJ1-2
CASSLSLGTEAFF,TGTGCCAGCAGCTTATCGCTGGGCACTGAAGCTTTCTTT,TRBV7-3,NA,once,TRBJ1-1
CASSLVPTGGEAFF,TGTGCCAGCAGCTTGGTTCCGACAGGGGGCGAAGCTTTCTTT,TRBV5-6,TRBD1,NA,TRBJ1-1
CASSQGLAGSVRQETQYF,TGTGCCAGCAGCCAGGGACTAGCAGGATCAGTACGCCAAGAGACCCAGTACTTC,TRBV9,TRBD2,NA,TRBJ2-5
CASSLDVGQETQYF,TGTGCCAGCAGCTTAGATGTCGGACAAGAGACCCAGTACTTC,TRBV11-3,NA,NA,TRBJ2-5
CASSPGTSSQTKNIQYF,TGCGCCAGCAGTCCCGGGACTAGCTCCCAAACAAAGAACATTCAGTACTTC,TRBV5-1,TRBD2,NA,TRBJ2-4
CASSPTGWEYQETQYF,TGTGCCAGCTCACCGACAGGCTGGGAGTACCAAGAGACCCAGTACTTC,TRBV18,NA,NA,TRBJ2-5
CASSIGEGSSYNEQFF,TGTGCCAGTAGTATAGGGGAGGGGAGCTCCTACAATGAGCAGTTCTTC,TRBV19,TRBD2,NA,TRBJ2-1
CAIGGPNTEAFF,TGTGCCATAGGAGGCCCGAACACTGAAGCTTTCTTT,TRBV10-3,NA,NA,TRBJ1-1